This TCR beta chain was profiled in a study of CD8+CD57+ T cells in acquired aplastic anemia. Genomic DNA constituted the template upon which TCR beta VDJ and CDR3 profiling was performed. A single record per CDR3 protein comes from TCRdb applying MiXCR to the reads. The sample comprises about 400,000 distinct CDR3 sequences, 55% to 70% of which are singletons, and 3% to 5% rests with the top ten. V was clipped by 2 bases and J by 7 bases; unmatched bases: 7. Germline V gene lookup returns CDR1 ENHRY and CDR2 SYGVKD. This CDR3 has 15 amino acids. This clonotype was seen a handful of times. Sequenced: sorted CD4+, CD8+, or CD8+CD57+ T cells (not recorded which) from PBMCs. This chain links TRBV10-3 with TRBJ1-2; 10 nucleotides align to TRBD1. The sequence was collected from a human donor in good health, serving as a control. In DNA form, the CDR3 reads TGTGCCATCAGTGAGGCGGACAGGGGGGTGGCTGGCTACACCTTC. Protein: CAISEADRGVAGYTF.